The 21 T cell receptor beta chains given below trace back to one sample, sequenced in a study of regulatory T cells in long-lasting Graves disease. Regarding time point: persistent/refractory GD, antithyroid drugs over 5 years with positive TRAb. TCR sequences were obtained from RNA taken from PBMCs. Both iRepertoire HTBI primers and Arm-PCR of CDR3 regions were used to build the TCR beta libraries. One entry per CDR3 protein, called by TCRdb with MiXCR from the multiplex PCR reads. The sample holds 400,000 to 500,000 distinct CDR3 sequences, over 20% seen once. The sequences come from peripheral blood mononuclear cells (PBMCs), collected when the disease was refractory, from a patient treated with antithyroid drugs. The source is a female donor with Graves disease.

This clonotype was counted ten times or more. This sequence joins TRBV28 and TRBJ1-6, with D unclear. V lost 8 bases to trimming and J lost 8 bases, with 10 bases between them. Germline CDR1 and CDR2: MDHEN and SYDVKM. CDR3 length: 12 residues. The DNA for the CDR3 is TGTGCCAGCCGCACGCGGGATTCACCCCTCCACTTT. The encoded protein is CASRTRDSPLHF.

This clonotype was observed at least ten times. The chain recombines TRBV28 with TRBJ2-2; maybe TRBD2 (5 bases). The CDR3 is 14 residues long. Trimming shortened V by 1 base and J by 7 bases, and 10 bases separated the two germline ends. Germline CDR1 is MDHEN and CDR2 is SYDVKM. The CDR3 reads CASSLFVAGGELFF. The CDR3 DNA follows: TGTGCCAGCAGTTTATTCGTGGCGGGCGGGGAGCTGTTTTTT.

Ten or more counts support this clonotype. V and J are TRBV12-3 or TRBV12-4 and TRBJ1-2, with 10 bases that match TRBD1. With V trimmed by 5 bases and J by 4 bases, 4 bases remained unmatched. This CDR3 has 14 residues. CDR3 DNA sequence: TGTGCCAGCAGTCCCGGGACAGGGGTCTATGGCTACACCTTC. Its protein is CASSPGTGVYGYTF.

This clonotype was observed at least ten times. This chain uses TRBV28 with TRBJ2-6; D gene unclear. The CDR3 has 13 amino acids. Trimming removed 4 bases from V and 7 bases from J, with 8 bases in between. Germline lookup yields CDR1 MDHEN and CDR2 SYDVKM. The CDR3 here is CASSYPPANVLTF. CDR3 DNA: TGTGCCAGCAGTTACCCCCCCGCCAACGTCCTGACTTTC.

There are many counts of this clonotype. The chain recombines TRBV9 with TRBJ2-5, with TRBD1 matching 7 bases. Germline V gives CDR1 SGDLS, CDR2 YYNGEE. This CDR3 has 16 residues. Unmatched junction bases numbered 5, after V lost 0 bases and J lost 0 bases. The CDR3 DNA reads TGTGCCAGCAGCGTAGACGGGACAGTTAACCAAGAGACCCAGTACTTC. Protein product: CASSVDGTVNQETQYF. The full variable domain, with the rest looked up from reference TRBV9 and TRBJ2-5, is DSGVTQTPKHLITATGQRVTLRCSPRSGDLSVYWYQQSLDQGLQFLIQYYNGEERAKGNILERFSAQQFPDLHSELNLSSLELGDSALYFCASSVDGTVNQETQYFGPGTRLLVL.

This clonotype has ten or more counts. The rearrangement uses TRBV2 and TRBJ2-2, with D unclear. The CDR3 totals 13 residues. Per germline, CDR1 SNHLY and CDR2 FYNNEI. With 6 bases removed from V and 6 bases from J, the gap between germline ends came to 11 bases. CDR3 residues: CASSVRSPGELFF. In DNA form, the CDR3 reads TGTGCCAGCAGCGTGAGGAGCCCCGGGGAGCTGTTTTTT.

The sample holds one count of this clonotype. The chain is built from TRBV4-1 and TRBJ2-7; TRBD1 or TRBD2 may be the D gene (5 bases each). This CDR3 has 15 amino acids. The V gene lost 1 base and the J gene lost 4 bases, with 14 bases spanning the gap. CDR1 is MGHRA and CDR2 is YSYEKL in the germline V gene. CDR3 in DNA: TGCGCCAGCAGCCAAGTCGCTAGCAAGGGGTACGAGCAGTACTTC. Translated: CASSQVASKGYEQYF.

The V gene is TRBV4-1, the J gene TRBJ2-7; D gene uncertain. V lost 4 bases, J lost 5 bases, and 15 bases lay in between. The CDR3 is 14 residues long. CDR1 and CDR2 from the germline V gene are MGHRA and YSYEKL. The CDR3 nucleotides are TGCGCCAGCAGCCCCATCCCTGGTCCGAACGAGCAGTACTTC. It codes for CASSPIPGPNEQYF.

The chain has TRBV7-8 and TRBJ2-2; D perhaps matches TRBD1 (5 bases). CDR1 and CDR2 from the germline V gene are SGHVS and FQNEAQ. The CDR3 is made up of 15 amino acids. Trimming took 3 bases from V and 7 from J, leaving 15 bases between them. Here the CDR3 reads CASSFVEGVDGELFF. The CDR3 bases are TGTGCCAGCAGCTTTGTCGAAGGGGTTGACGGGGAGCTGTTTTTT.

This clonotype turned up a few times. V and J are TRBV15 and TRBJ2-2; 8 bases are shared with TRBD2. This CDR3 comprises 16 residues. V was clipped by 0 bases and J by 9 bases; unmatched bases: 9. Germline assignment: CDR1 LNHNV and CDR2 YYDKDF (reference sequence). CDR3 sequence (DNA): TGTGCCACCAGCAGAGATTCGCTAGCGGGTCACCGGGAGCTGTTTTTT. Its translation is CATSRDSLAGHRELFF.

This sequence joins TRBV20-1 and TRBJ1-1; D call uncertain. Germline V CDR1 and CDR2: DFQATT, SNEGSKA (reference sequence). The CDR3 has 14 amino acids. V dropped 6 bases and J dropped 1 base, with 15 bases sitting between them. CDR3 in amino acids: CSAPLPPRNTEAFF. Written as DNA, the CDR3 is TGCAGTGCACCGCTACCCCCCCGGAACACTGAAGCTTTCTTT.

The sample holds many counts of this clonotype. The V and J genes are TRBV2 and TRBJ2-7, with D possibly matching TRBD1 (6 bases). The CDR3 consists of 12 residues. Trimming shortened V by 6 bases and J by 3 bases, and 9 bases separated the two germline ends. Germline CDR1 is SNHLY and CDR2 is FYNNEI. This CDR3 reads CASRPDSYEQYF. The DNA of the CDR3 is TGTGCCAGCAGACCGGACAGCTACGAGCAGTACTTC.

The chain employs TRBV15 and TRBJ2-7; a possible D gene is TRBD1 (7 bases). This CDR3 comprises 16 residues. Germline loops: CDR1 LNHNV, CDR2 YYDKDF (reference sequence). Trimming stripped 0 bases from V and 3 bases from J, with 15 bases between. As DNA, the CDR3 is TGTGCCACCAGCAGAGATGTTCAGGGGGGAATCTACGAGCAGTACTTC. It codes for CATSRDVQGGIYEQYF.

At least ten counts were recorded for this clonotype. The chain combines TRBV3-1 with TRBJ2-5; D is ambiguous. The CDR3 has 15 amino acids. Per germline, CDR1 LGHDT and CDR2 YNNKEL (reference sequence). Between the trimmed V and J ends, which lost 4 bases and 1 base, there was a span of 13 bases. The CDR3 bases are TGTGCCAGCAGCCGTTTGACTTCCTCCCAAGAGACCCAGTACTTC. This sequence encodes CASSRLTSSQETQYF.

V usage is TRBV9 and J usage is TRBJ1-1; D uncertain. Trimming shortened V by 4 bases and J by 1 base, and 17 bases separated the two germline ends. This CDR3 is 16 amino acids long. Per germline, CDR1 SGDLS and CDR2 YYNGEE. The CDR3 here is CASSFIKGPGNTEAFF. CDR3 coding DNA: TGTGCCAGCAGCTTTATCAAAGGACCGGGGAACACTGAAGCTTTCTTT.

In its sample, this clonotype was seen a few times. This chain uses TRBV6-1 with TRBJ2-5; maybe TRBD1 (5 bases). Germline V lookup: CDR1 MNHNS, CDR2 SASEGT. The CDR3 has 13 amino acids. The germline V and J ends were trimmed by 7 bases and 0 bases, with 9 bases remaining between them. DNA of the CDR3: TGTGCCAGCATTAGGGGCTACCAAGAGACCCAGTACTTC. Protein sequence: CASIRGYQETQYF.

This clonotype was observed at least ten times. This chain links TRBV28 with TRBJ1-2; no reliable D call. Germline V gene lookup returns CDR1 MDHEN and CDR2 SYDVKM. This CDR3 region has 12 residues. V was pared by 2 bases and J by 8 bases, with 9 bases between. The CDR3 region has the DNA TGTGCCAGCAGTTTACGGAACTCCGGCTACACCTTC. Residues: CASSLRNSGYTF.

This clonotype occurred a few times. This sequence joins TRBV20-1 and TRBJ2-5; TRBD2 matches 9 bases. CDR1 and CDR2 (germline): DFQATT, SNEGSKA (reference sequence). The CDR3 totals 14 residues. Unmatched junction bases numbered 6, after V lost 3 bases and J lost 4 bases. The CDR3 sequence is CSASSSGSRETQYF. CDR3 sequence (DNA): TGCAGTGCTAGTAGTAGCGGGAGCCGAGAGACCCAGTACTTC.

This clonotype came up a few times. This sequence joins TRBV5-6 and TRBJ1-3; maybe TRBD1 (5 bases). Between the trimmed V and J ends, which lost 6 bases and 0 bases, there was a span of 19 bases. This CDR3 is 17 amino acids long. The germline V gene encodes CDR1 SGHDT and CDR2 YYEEEE. In nucleotides, the CDR3 is TGTGCCAGCAATCGTTACGGGGCGGAGAGCTCTGGAAACACCATATATTTT. Its protein is CASNRYGAESSGNTIYF.

This clonotype was counted only a few times. The CDR3 loop is CASSPTGIMNTEAFF. The CDR3 region has the DNA TGTGCCAGCAGCCCAACAGGGATAATGAACACTGAAGCTTTCTTT. The chain combines TRBV3-1 with TRBJ1-1; possible D gene TRBD1, 6 bases. The CDR3 extends over 15 amino acids. The germline V and J ends were trimmed by 4 bases and 0 bases, with 12 bases remaining between them. Germline loops: CDR1 LGHDT, CDR2 YNNKEL (reference sequence).

The gene calls are TRBV28 and TRBJ2-3; 9 nucleotides line up with TRBD2. V was pared by 6 bases and J by 5 bases, with 9 bases of the junction left unmatched. This CDR3 has 15 residues. The germline CDR1 and CDR2 sequences are MDHEN and SYDVKM. The CDR3 is CASSRQREEVDTQYF. The DNA of the CDR3 is TGTGCCAGCAGCAGGCAGCGGGAGGAGGTAGATACGCAGTATTTT.